This T cell receptor (beta chain) was profiled in a study of blood T cell repertoires in COVID-19. In the study overall: From T cells, B-cell-depleted T cells, or PBMCs came the material, which was cDNA or gDNA.

Germline V gene lookup returns CDR1 SGHNT and CDR2 YYREEE (reference sequence). This CDR3 has 14 residues. V was trimmed by 6 bases and J by 0 bases, leaving 12 bases between them. Profiling relied on immunoSEQ multiplex PCR, and the TCRdb table lists in-frame clones only, not all of them. The sample lists approximately 440,000 clones; around 89% were seen once. Followed over time, Seattle patients had been enrolled while infection was active. The receptor was derived from a woman aged 50 to 60 with COVID-19, enrolled during active disease. This chain uses TRBV5-4 with TRBJ1-1; TRBD1 might be the D (6 bases). The specimen was peripheral blood. Written as DNA, the CDR3 is TGTGCCAGCATCCGAGGGGGGGTGAACACTGAAGCTTTCTTT. Residues: CASIRGGVNTEAFF.